The sequence of this TCR beta chain was determined in a study of radiotherapy plus CTLA-4 blockade in lung cancer. Study-wide context: Objective responses were recorded in roughly 20% of patients, with disease control recorded in 25% to 35%.

Germline CDR1 and CDR2: SGHNT and YENEEA. Trimming at V came to 0 bases and at J to 6 bases, leaving 9 bases not matched to a gene. The CDR3 spans 17 residues. Remarks on this clone: The target antigen is unknown.

Findings of the study overall: With interferon-beta, early dynamics of blood T cell clones were reported to best predict response.

Clones were read by immunoSEQ multiplex PCR, and TCRdb kept only the in-frame ones, dropping some. The sample consists of roughly 80,000 clones, roughly 74% of them appearing once. Sample: peripheral blood, taken from a patient treated with radiotherapy plus ipilimumab. This chain joins TRBV11-3 and TRBJ2-1; 9 nucleotides align to TRBD2. The TCR sequence derives from a human donor with non-small cell lung cancer whose response to radiotherapy plus ipilimumab could not be evaluated. CDR3 in amino acids: CASSLDSRLAGFNEQFF. CDR3 DNA sequence: TGTGCCAGCAGCTTAGATTCAAGGCTAGCGGGATTCAATGAGCAGTTCTTC.